Sequencing of this T cell receptor (beta chain) was carried out in a study of blood T cell repertoires in COVID-19. On the study more broadly: Sources were T cells, B-cell-depleted T cells, or PBMCs; the material itself was cDNA or gDNA.

In terms of age and location, participants ranged from roughly 18 to 90 years and lived in under 30 US areas. Donors were grouped by their self-reported clinical history. Per the germline V gene, CDR1 is DFQATT and CDR2 is SNEGSKA (reference sequence). This CDR3 region has 11 residues. The germline V and J ends were trimmed by 4 bases and 8 bases, with 12 bases remaining between them. Here immunoSEQ multiplex PCR was the method, and the copy in TCRdb shows in-frame clones only, minus some. Of 82,000 or so clones in the sample, about 89% were seen once. The source is a woman aged 45 to 65 with acute COVID-19. The gene calls are TRBV20-1 and TRBJ2-7, with D uncertain. Source material: PBMCs or T cells enriched from blood (not recorded which). This CDR3 is CSATRLAQQYF. The CDR3 region has the DNA TGCAGTGCTACCAGGTTGGCCCAGCAGTACTTC.